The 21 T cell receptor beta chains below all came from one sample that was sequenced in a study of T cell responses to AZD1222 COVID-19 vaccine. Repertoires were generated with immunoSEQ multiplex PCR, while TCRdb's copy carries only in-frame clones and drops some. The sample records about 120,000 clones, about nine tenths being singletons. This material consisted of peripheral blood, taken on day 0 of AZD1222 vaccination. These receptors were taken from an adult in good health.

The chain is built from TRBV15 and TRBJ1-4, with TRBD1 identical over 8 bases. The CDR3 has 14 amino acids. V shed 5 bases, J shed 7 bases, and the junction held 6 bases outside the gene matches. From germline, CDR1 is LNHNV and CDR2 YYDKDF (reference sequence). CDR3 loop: CATSSDRGSEKLFF. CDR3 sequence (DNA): TGTGCCACCAGCTCCGACAGGGGAAGTGAAAAACTGTTTTTT.

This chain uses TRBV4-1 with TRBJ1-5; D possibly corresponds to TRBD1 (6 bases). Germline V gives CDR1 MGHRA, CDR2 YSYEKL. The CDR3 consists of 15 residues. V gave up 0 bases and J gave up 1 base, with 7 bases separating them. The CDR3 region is CASSQEGGSNQPQHF. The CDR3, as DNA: TGCGCCAGCAGCCAAGAAGGGGGAAGCAATCAGCCCCAGCATTTT.

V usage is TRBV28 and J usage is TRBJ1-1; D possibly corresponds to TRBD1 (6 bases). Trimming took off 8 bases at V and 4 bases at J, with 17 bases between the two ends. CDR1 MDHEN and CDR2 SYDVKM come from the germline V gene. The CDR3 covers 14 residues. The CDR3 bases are TGTGCCAGCTCCAGGGACATGATTCGCACTGAAGCTTTCTTT. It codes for CASSRDMIRTEAFF.

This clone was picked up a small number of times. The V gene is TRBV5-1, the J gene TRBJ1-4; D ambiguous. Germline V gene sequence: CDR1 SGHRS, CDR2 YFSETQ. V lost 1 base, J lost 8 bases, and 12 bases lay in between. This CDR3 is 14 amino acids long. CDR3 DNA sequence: TGCGCCAGCAGCTTGTCGGACCCTAGGGAAAAACTGTTTTTT. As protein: CASSLSDPREKLFF.

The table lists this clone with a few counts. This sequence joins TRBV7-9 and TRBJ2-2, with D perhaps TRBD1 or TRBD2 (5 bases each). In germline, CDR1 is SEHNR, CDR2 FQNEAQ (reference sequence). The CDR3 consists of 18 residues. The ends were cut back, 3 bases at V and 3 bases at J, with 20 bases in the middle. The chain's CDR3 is CASSFAAKGTADTGELFF. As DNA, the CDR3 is TGTGCCAGCAGCTTCGCGGCGAAGGGGACGGCGGACACCGGGGAGCTGTTTTTT. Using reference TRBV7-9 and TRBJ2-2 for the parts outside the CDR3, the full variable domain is DTGVSQNPRHKITKRGQNVTFRCDPISEHNRLYWYRQTLGQGPEFLTYFQNEAQLEKSRLLSDRFSAERPKGSFSTLEIQRTEQGDSAMYLCASSFAAKGTADTGELFFGEGSRLTVL.

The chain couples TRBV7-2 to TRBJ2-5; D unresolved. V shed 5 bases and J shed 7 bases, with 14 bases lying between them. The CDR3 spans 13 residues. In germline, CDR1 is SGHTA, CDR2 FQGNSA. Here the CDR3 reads CASSPSDPGTQYF. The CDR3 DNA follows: TGTGCCAGCAGCCCATCCGACCCGGGGACCCAGTACTTC.

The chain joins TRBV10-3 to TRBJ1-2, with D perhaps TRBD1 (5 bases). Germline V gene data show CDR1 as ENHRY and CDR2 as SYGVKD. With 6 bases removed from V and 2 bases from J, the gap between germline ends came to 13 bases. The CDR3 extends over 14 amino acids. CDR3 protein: CAIRTDTINYGYTF. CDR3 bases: TGTGCCATCAGGACAGATACCATCAACTATGGCTACACCTTC.

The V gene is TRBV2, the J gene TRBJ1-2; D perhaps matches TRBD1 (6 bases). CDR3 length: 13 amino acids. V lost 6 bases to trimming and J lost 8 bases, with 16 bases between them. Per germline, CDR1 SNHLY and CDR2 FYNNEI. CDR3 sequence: CASRIGGNSGYTF. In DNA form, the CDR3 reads TGTGCCAGCAGAATAGGGGGGAATTCGGGCTACACCTTC.

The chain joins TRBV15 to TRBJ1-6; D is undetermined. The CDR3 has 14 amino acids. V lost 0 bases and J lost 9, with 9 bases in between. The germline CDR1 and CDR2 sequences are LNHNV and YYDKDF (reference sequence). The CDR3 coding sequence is TGTGCCACCAGCAGAGACACACGGTTTTCACCCCTCCACTTT. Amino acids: CATSRDTRFSPLHF.

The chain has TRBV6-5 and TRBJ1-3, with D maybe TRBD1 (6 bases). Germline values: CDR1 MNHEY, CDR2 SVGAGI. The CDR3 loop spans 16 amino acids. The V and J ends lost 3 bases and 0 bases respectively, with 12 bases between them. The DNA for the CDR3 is TGTGCCAGCAGTTATTCTCAGGGGATCTCTGGAAACACCATATATTTT. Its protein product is CASSYSQGISGNTIYF.

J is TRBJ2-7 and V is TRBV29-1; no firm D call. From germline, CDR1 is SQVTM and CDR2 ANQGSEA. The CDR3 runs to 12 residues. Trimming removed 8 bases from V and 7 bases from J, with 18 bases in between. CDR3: CSPWWVMREQYF. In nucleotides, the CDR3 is TGCAGCCCGTGGTGGGTTATGAGGGAGCAGTACTTC.

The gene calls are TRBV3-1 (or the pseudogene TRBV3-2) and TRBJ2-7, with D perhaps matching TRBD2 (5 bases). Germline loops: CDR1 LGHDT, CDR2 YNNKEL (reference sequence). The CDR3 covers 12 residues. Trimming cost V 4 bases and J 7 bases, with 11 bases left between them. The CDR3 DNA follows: TGTGCCAGCAGCCGGGGAGCGAGAGAGCAGTACTTC. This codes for CASSRGAREQYF.

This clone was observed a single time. The CDR3 DNA reads TGCGCCAGCAGTGGTCAGGGGCGGGAAAAAACTTTCTTT. The encoded protein is CASSGQGREKTFF. This chain connects TRBV10-1 to TRBJ1-1; tentative D call: TRBD1 (6 bases). Germline V lookup: CDR1 WNHNN, CDR2 SYGVQD (reference sequence). The V end was cut by 4 bases, the J end by 12 bases, with 18 bases between. This CDR3 has 13 residues.

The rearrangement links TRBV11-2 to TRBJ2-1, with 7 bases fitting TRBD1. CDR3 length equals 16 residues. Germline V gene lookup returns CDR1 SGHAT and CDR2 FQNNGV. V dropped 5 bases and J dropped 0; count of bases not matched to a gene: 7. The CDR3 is CASSPGQLSSYNEQFF. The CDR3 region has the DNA TGTGCCAGCAGCCCGGGACAGTTGTCCTCCTACAATGAGCAGTTCTTC.

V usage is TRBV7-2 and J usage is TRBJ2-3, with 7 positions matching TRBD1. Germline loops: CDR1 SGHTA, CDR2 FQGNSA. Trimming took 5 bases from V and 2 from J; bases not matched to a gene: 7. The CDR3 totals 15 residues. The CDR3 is CASSQQGTATDTQYF. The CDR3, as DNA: TGTGCCAGCAGCCAACAGGGGACCGCCACAGATACGCAGTATTTT.

The CDR3 bases are TGTGCCAGTAGTCCCAGGGTGGGGAGCCAAGAGACCCAGTACTTC. It codes for CASSPRVGSQETQYF. This rearrangement joins TRBV19 to TRBJ2-5, with D perhaps TRBD1 or TRBD2 (5 bases each). The length of the CDR3 is 15 residues. Germline V gives CDR1 LNHDA, CDR2 SQIVND (reference sequence). The germline V and J ends were trimmed by 5 bases and 1 base, with 14 bases remaining between them.

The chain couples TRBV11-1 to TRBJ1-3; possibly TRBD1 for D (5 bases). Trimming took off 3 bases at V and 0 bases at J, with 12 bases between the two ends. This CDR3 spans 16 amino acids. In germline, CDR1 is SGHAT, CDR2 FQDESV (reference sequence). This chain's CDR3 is CASSFQAGISGNTIYF. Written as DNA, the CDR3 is TGTGCCAGCAGCTTCCAGGCAGGGATCTCTGGAAACACCATATATTTT.

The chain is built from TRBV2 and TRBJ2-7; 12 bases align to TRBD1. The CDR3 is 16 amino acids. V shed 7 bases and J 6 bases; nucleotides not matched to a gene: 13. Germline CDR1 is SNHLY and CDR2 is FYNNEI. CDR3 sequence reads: CASTGTSGTGGAEQYF. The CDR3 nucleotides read TGTGCCAGCACGGGAACTTCCGGGACAGGGGGCGCCGAGCAGTACTTC.

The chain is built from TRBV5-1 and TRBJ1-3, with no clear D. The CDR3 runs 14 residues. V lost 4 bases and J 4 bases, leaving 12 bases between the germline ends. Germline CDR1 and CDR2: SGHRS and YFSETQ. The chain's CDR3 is CASSGGLEGNTIYF. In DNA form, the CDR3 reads TGCGCCAGCAGCGGTGGGCTCGAAGGAAACACCATATATTTT.

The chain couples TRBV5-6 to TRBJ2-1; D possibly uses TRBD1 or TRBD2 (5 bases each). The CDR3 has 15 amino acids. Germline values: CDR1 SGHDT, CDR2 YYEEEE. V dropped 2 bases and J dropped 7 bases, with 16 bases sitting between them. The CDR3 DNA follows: TGTGCCAGCAGCTTCGGTCAGGGACCTTGGAATGAGCAGTTCTTC. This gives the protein CASSFGQGPWNEQFF. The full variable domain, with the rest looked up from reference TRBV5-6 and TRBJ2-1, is DAGVTQSPTHLIKTRGQQVTLRCSPKSGHDTVSWYQQALGQGPQFIFQYYEEEERQRGNFPDRFSGHQFPNYSSELNVNALLLGDSALYLCASSFGQGPWNEQFFGPGTRLTVL.

The CDR3: CASSLTGQGRHEQYF. The CDR3 nucleotides read TGTGCCAGCAGCCTAACGGGGCAGGGGAGACACGAGCAGTACTTC. This chain uses TRBV13 with TRBJ2-7, with D tentatively TRBD1 (6 bases). Germline V gene sequence: CDR1 PRHDT, CDR2 FYEKMQ (reference sequence). Trimming shortened V by 5 bases and J by 5 bases, and 19 bases separated the two germline ends. CDR3 length equals 15 residues.